The clone carrying this TCR beta chain was observed many times. The record originates from a study of neurological immune-mediated disorders. This CDR3 comprises 14 residues. Germline V gene lookup returns CDR1 MNHEY and CDR2 SVGAGI. V lost 8 bases, J lost 8 bases, and 12 bases stayed unmatched. TCRdb re-called the 5' RACE reads with MiXCR, one entry per CDR3 protein. The table lists approximately 100,000 distinct CDR3 sequences, roughly 3.5% of them singletons, with approximately 5.9% in the top ten. The chain recombines TRBV6-5 with TRBJ1-2, with 9 bases lining up with TRBD1. The sequencing input was PBMCs. The source is a woman between 18 and 29 years old with multiple sclerosis. For the CDR3, the DNA is TGTGCCAGCGTAGGGACAGGGAAATTGAGAGGCTACACCTTC. Its protein product is CASVGTGKLRGYTF.